These T cell receptor beta chains were read from a single sample in a study of T-cell reconstitution after alpha-beta-depleted transplantation in children. MiXCR, run by TCRdb on the PCR reads, gives a single entry per CDR3 protein. The repertoire consists of some 350,000 distinct CDR3 sequences, with 15% to 20% occurring once and the leading ten covering roughly two fifths. The source was PBMCs, mostly from graft donor cells, collected 360 days after TCRalphabeta/CD19-depleted stem cell transplant. Every receptor here comes from a male patient aged 2-15 years who had a stem cell transplant for acute lymphoblastic leukemia, so the T cells may come from the graft donor. CDR3s include the opening cysteine and the closing phenylalanine or tryptophan. The D gene is left open where the match is weak. Only part of the rows carry a size: once, few, many, or a class if the clone is expanded.

.	TRBJ2-2	TRBV12-3/TRBV12-4	.	TGTGCCAGCAGTTATGAGGGGCTGAACGGGGAGCTGTTTTTT	CASSYEGLNGELFF
.	TRBJ2-7	TRBV14	TRBD2	TGTGCCAGCAGCCGGACTAGCGGGAGGGGGATCTACGAGCAGTACTTC	CASSRTSGRGIYEQYF
many	TRBJ2-2	TRBV5-1	.	TGCGCCAGCAGGGACAACCACGCCGGGGAGCTGTTTTTT	CASRDNHAGELFF
.	TRBJ2-5	TRBV12-3/TRBV12-4	TRBD2	TGTGCCAGCAGACTAGGACTAGCCACTCAAGAGACCCAGTACTTC	CASRLGLATQETQYF
few	TRBJ1-2	TRBV12-3/TRBV12-4	.	TGTGCCAGCAGCAGGACCCCCTCTAACTATGGCTACACCTTC	CASSRTPSNYGYTF
.	TRBJ2-3	TRBV15	.	TGTGCCACCAGCAGTCGAGGGCTTGGGACAGATACGCAGTATTTT	CATSSRGLGTDTQYF
few	TRBJ2-7	TRBV12-3/TRBV12-4	TRBD1	TGTGCCAGCAGTTTTAACCGGGACAGGGGTAACGAGCAGTACTTC	CASSFNRDRGNEQYF
few	TRBJ1-5	TRBV7-2	.	TGTGCCAGCAGCTTTGGAGCAGGGAATCAGCCCCAGCATTTT	CASSFGAGNQPQHF
.	TRBJ2-5	TRBV4-2	.	TGTGCCAGCAGCCAAGGGGGCGTAGAAGAGACCCAGTACTTC	CASSQGGVEETQYF
.	TRBJ2-7	TRBV28	TRBD1	TGTGCCAGCAGTTTGTGGGACAGGGGGGCCGTCTACGAGCAGTACTTC	CASSLWDRGAVYEQYF
few	TRBJ2-7	TRBV5-5	.	TGTGCCAGCAGCTGGGATCGATACTCCTACGAGCAGTACTTC	CASSWDRYSYEQYF
few	TRBJ2-7	TRBV28	.	TGTGCCAGCAGCTTACCCTCAGCGACCACCTACGAGCAGTACTTC	CASSLPSATTYEQYF
.	TRBJ1-5	TRBV4-2	.	TGTGCCAGCAGCCAAGTGAGGAAGTCAGGGGTTAGCAATCAGCCCCAGCATTTT	CASSQVRKSGVSNQPQHF
few	TRBJ2-6	TRBV6-2/TRBV6-3	.	TGTGCCAGCAGTCGCATAGGGGGACTCGTCTCTGGGGCCAACGTCCTGACTTTC	CASSRIGGLVSGANVLTF
few	TRBJ2-2	TRBV7-6	.	TGTGCCAGCAGCTTAGCGCCAGGGCTCACCGGGGAGCTGTTTTTT	CASSLAPGLTGELFF
few	TRBJ1-5	TRBV6-2/TRBV6-3	TRBD1	TGTGCCAGCAGTTTTACCGGGACAGCTAATCAGCCCCAGCATTTT	CASSFTGTANQPQHF
few	TRBJ2-1	TRBV10-3	.	TGTGCCATCAGTTCCGGAGGCAATGAGCAGTTCTTC	CAISSGGNEQFF
few	TRBJ1-1	TRBV10-3	TRBD1	TGTGCCATCAGTTGGACAGGCGAGATGAACACTGAAGCTTTCTTT	CAISWTGEMNTEAFF
.	TRBJ1-3	TRBV20-1	.	TGCAGTGCTAGAGACCCTGGCTCTGGAAACACCATATATTTT	CSARDPGSGNTIYF
many	TRBJ2-3	TRBV29-1	TRBD2	TGCAGCGTTGGTCGGGCGGGAGGTCCCACAGATACGCAGTATTTT	CSVGRAGGPTDTQYF
.	TRBJ2-5	TRBV7-2	TRBD1	TGTGCCAGCAGCTTCGTGGGAACAGGGGGAGAGACCCAGTACTTC	CASSFVGTGGETQYF
.	TRBJ1-5	TRBV18	TRBD1	TGTGCCAGCTCACCGAGCAGGGGGCGAACAAATCAGCCCCAGCATTTT	CASSPSRGRTNQPQHF
few	TRBJ1-2	TRBV10-3	.	TGTGCCATCAGTGAGTCGCCTGGGGGGTTATATGGCTACACCTTC	CAISESPGGLYGYTF
few	TRBJ2-1	TRBV29-1	TRBD2	TGCAGCGTTGAAGTTAGGGCGGGGGGATTAAACAATGAGCAGTTCTTC	CSVEVRAGGLNNEQFF